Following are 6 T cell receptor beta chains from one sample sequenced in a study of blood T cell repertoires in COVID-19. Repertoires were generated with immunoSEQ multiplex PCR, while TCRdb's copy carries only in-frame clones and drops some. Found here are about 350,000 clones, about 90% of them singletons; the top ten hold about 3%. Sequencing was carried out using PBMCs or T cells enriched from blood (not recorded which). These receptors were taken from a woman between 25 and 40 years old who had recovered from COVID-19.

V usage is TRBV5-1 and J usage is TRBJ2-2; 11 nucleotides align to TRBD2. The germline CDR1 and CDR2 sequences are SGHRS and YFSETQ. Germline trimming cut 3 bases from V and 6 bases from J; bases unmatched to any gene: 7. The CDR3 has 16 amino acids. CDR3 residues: CASSSSTSGVSGELFF. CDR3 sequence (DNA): TGCGCCAGCAGCTCTTCGACTAGCGGGGTGTCCGGGGAGCTGTTTTTT.

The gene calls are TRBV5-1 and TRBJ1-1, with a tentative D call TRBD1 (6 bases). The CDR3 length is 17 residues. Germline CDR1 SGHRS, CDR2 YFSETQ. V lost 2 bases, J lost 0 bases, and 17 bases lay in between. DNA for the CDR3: TGCGCCAGCAGCTTCGACAGGCGATTTCCTATGAACACTGAAGCTTTCTTT. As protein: CASSFDRRFPMNTEAFF.

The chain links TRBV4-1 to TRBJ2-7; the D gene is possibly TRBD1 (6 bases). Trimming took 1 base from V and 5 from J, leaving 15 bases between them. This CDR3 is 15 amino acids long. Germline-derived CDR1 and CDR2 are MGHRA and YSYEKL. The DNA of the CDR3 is TGCGCCAGCAGCCAAGCTCCGGGACACCCAAACGAGCAGTACTTC. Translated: CASSQAPGHPNEQYF.

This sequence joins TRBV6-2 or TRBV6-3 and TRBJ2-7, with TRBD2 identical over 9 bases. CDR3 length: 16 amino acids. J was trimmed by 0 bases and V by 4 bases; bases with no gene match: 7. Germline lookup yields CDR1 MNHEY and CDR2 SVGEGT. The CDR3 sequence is CASSSRTSETSYEQYF. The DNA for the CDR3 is TGTGCCAGCAGTTCCCGGACTAGCGAAACCTCCTACGAGCAGTACTTC.

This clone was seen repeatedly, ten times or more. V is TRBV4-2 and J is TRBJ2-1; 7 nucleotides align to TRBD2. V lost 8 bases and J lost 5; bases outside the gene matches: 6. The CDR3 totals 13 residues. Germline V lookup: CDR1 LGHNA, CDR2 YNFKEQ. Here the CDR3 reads CASGGVSDNEQFF. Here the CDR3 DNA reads TGTGCCAGCGGGGGGGTATCGGACAATGAGCAGTTCTTC.

The CDR3 protein is CASSFGQNYGYTF. CDR3 in DNA: TGTGCCAGCAGTTTCGGACAGAACTATGGCTACACCTTC. The V gene is TRBV28, the J gene TRBJ1-2, with a tentative D call TRBD1 (6 bases). This CDR3 has 13 amino acids. The V and J ends lost 3 bases and 2 bases respectively, with 7 bases between them. Germline V gene sequence: CDR1 MDHEN, CDR2 SYDVKM.